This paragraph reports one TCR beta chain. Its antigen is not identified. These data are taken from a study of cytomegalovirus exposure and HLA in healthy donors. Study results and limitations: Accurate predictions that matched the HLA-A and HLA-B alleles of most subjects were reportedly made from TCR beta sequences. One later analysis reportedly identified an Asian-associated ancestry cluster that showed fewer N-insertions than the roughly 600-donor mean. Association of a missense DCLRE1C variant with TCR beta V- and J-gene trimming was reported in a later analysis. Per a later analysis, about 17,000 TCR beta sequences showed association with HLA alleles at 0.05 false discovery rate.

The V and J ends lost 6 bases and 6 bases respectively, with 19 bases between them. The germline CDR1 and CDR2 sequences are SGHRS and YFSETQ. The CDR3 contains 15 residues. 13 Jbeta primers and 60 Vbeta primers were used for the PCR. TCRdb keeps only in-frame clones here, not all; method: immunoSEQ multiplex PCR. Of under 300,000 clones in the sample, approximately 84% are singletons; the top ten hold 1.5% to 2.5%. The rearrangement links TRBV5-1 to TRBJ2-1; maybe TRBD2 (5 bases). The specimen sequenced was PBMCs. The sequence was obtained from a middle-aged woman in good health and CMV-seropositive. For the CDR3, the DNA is TGCGCCAGCACCGCCCGGGGAAATTTACCCAATGAGCAGTTCTTC. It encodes CASTARGNLPNEQFF. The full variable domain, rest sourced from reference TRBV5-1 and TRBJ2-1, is KAGVTQTPRYLIKTRGQQVTLSCSPISGHRSVSWYQQTPGQGLQFLFEYFSETQRNKGNFPGRFSGRQFSNSRSEMNVSTLELGDSALYLCASTARGNLPNEQFFGPGTRLTVL.